The sequence of this TCR beta chain was determined in a study of cytomegalovirus exposure and HLA in healthy donors. Findings and caveats of the study: Sequencing depth across donors, presence/absence analyses assumed, was roughly uniform.

A note on this clone: The antigen remains undetermined.

CDR3 length: 15 amino acids. From germline, CDR1 is SGHVS and CDR2 FQNEAQ. Trimming took off 4 bases at V and 8 bases at J, with 15 bases between the two ends. Donors were ostensibly healthy at sampling, although undocumented immune exposures were probable. Researchers ran the PCR with 60 Vbeta and 13 Jbeta primers. Repertoires were generated with immunoSEQ multiplex PCR, while TCRdb's copy carries only in-frame clones and drops some. The sample lists fewer than 200,000 clones, approximately 82% seen once, with roughly 1.5% in the top ten. The sequenced sample was PBMCs. This chain uses TRBV7-8 with TRBJ1-6; D is possibly TRBD1 (6 bases). The TCR originated in a male donor in good health and CMV-seronegative. The CDR3 protein is CASSSRGGADSPLHF. Written as DNA, the CDR3 is TGTGCCAGCAGCTCAAGAGGGGGGGCAGATTCACCCCTCCACTTT.